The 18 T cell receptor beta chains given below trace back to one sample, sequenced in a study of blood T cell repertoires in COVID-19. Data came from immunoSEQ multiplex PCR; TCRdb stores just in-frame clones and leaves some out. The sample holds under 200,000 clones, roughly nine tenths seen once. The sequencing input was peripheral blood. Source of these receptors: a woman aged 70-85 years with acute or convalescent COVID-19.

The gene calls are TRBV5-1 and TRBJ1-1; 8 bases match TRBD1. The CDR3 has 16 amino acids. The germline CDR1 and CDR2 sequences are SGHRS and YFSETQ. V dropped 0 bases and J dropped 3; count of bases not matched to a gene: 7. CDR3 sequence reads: CASSLAYSGGYTEAFF. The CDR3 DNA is TGCGCCAGCAGCTTGGCTTATTCAGGGGGCTACACTGAAGCTTTCTTT.

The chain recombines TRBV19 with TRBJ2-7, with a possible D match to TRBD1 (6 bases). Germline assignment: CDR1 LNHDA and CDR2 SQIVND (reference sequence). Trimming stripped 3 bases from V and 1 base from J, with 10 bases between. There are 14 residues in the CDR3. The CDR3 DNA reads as TGTGCCAGTAGTATCCGACAGGCTTCCTACGAGCAGTACTTC. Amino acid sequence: CASSIRQASYEQYF. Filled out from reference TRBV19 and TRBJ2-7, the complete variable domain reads DGGITQSPKYLFRKEGQNVTLSCEQNLNHDAMYWYRQDPGQGLRLIYYSQIVNDFQKGDIAEGYSVSREKKESFPLTVTSAQKNPTAFYLCASSIRQASYEQYFGPGTRLTVT.

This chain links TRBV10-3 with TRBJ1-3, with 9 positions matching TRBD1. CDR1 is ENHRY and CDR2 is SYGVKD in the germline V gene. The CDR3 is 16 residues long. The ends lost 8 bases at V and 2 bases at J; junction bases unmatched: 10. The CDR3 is CAIRGQGTAAGNTIYF. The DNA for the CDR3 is TGTGCCATCCGAGGACAGGGGACCGCTGCTGGAAACACCATATATTTT.

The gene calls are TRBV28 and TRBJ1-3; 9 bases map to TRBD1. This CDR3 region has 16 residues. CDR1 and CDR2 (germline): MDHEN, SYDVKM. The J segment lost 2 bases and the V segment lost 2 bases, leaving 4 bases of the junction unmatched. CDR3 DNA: TGTGCCAGCAGTTTAGGGACAGGGAACCCTGGAAACACCATATATTTT. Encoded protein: CASSLGTGNPGNTIYF.

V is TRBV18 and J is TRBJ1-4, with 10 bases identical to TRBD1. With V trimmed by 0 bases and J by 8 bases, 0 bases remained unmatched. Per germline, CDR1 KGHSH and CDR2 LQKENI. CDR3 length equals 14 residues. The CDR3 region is CASSPPDRGEKLFF. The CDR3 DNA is TGTGCCAGCTCACCACCGGACAGGGGGGAAAAACTGTTTTTT.

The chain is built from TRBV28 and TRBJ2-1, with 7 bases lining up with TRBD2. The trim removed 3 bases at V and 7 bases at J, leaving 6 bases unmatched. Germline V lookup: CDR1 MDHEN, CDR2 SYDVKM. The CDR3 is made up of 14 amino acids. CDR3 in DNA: TGTGCCAGCAGTTTGGCGGGAGATGTGAATGAGCAGTTCTTC. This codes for CASSLAGDVNEQFF.

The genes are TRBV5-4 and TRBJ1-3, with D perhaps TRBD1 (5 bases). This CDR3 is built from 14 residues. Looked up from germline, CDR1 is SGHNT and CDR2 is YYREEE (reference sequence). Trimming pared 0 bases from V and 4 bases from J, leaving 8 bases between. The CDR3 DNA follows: TGTGCCAGCAGCTTGGACGGGGGGGGAAACACCATATATTTT. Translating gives CASSLDGGGNTIYF.

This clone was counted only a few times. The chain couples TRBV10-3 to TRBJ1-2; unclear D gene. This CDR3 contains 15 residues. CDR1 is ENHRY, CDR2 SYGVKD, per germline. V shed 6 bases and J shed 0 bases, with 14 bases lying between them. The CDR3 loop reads CAIRLALLANYGYTF. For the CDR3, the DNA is TGTGCCATCAGGCTCGCACTGCTAGCTAACTATGGCTACACCTTC.

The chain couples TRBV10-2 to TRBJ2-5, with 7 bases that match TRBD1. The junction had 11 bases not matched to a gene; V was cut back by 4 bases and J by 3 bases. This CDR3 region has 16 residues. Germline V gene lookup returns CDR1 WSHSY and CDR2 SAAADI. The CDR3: CASSVVPQTGKETQYF. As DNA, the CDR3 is TGCGCCAGCAGTGTGGTCCCTCAGACAGGGAAAGAGACCCAGTACTTC.

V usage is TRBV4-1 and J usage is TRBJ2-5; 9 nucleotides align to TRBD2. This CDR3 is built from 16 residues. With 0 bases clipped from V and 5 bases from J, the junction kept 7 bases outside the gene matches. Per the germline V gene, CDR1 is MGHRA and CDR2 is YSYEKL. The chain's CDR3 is CASSQDGDLAGETQYF. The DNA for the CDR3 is TGCGCCAGCAGCCAAGATGGAGACCTAGCGGGGGAGACCCAGTACTTC.

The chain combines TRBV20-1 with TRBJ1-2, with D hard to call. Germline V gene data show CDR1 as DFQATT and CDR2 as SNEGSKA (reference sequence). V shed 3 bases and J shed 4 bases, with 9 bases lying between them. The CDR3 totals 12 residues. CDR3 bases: TGCAGTGCTAGTGACGGGAGCTATGGCTACACCTTC. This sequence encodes CSASDGSYGYTF.

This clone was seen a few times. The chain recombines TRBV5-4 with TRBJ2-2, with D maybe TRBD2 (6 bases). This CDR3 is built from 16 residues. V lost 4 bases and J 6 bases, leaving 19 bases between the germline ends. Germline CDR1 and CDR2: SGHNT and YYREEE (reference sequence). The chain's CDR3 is CASSPAPGRKAGELFF. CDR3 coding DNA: TGTGCCAGCAGCCCCGCCCCCGGGAGAAAGGCCGGGGAGCTGTTTTTT.

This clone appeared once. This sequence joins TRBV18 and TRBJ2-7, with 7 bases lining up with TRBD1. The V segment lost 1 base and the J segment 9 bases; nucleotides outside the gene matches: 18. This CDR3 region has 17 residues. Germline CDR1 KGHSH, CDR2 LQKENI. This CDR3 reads CASSPLRDRGRLPSQYF. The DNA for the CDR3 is TGTGCCAGCTCACCACTCCGGGACAGAGGAAGGCTCCCGTCGCAGTACTTC.

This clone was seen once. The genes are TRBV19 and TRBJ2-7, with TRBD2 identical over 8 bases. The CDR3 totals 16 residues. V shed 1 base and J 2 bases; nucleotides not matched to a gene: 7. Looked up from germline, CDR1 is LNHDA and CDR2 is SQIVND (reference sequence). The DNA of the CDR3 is TGTGCCAGTAGTATAGGGGCTAGCGGGCCCGCCTACGAGCAGTACTTC. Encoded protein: CASSIGASGPAYEQYF.

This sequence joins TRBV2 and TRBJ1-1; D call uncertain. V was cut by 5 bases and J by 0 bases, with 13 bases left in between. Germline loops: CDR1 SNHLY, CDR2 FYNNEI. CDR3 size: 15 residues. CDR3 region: CASSQHGVMNTEAFF. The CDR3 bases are TGTGCCAGCAGTCAACACGGAGTTATGAACACTGAAGCTTTCTTT.

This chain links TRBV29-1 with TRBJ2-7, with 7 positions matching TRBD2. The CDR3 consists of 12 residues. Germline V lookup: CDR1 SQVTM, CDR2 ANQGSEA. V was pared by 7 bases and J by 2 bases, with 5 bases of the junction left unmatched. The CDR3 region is CSGGGGAYEQYF. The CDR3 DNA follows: TGCAGCGGGGGCGGGGGAGCCTACGAGCAGTACTTC.

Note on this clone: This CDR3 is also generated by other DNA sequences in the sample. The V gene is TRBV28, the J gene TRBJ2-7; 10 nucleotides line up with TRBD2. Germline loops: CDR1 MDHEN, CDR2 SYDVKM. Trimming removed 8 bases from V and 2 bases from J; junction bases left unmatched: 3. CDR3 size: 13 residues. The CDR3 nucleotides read TGTGCCAGCCGACTAGCGGGTCCCTACGAGCAGTACTTC. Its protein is CASRLAGPYEQYF.

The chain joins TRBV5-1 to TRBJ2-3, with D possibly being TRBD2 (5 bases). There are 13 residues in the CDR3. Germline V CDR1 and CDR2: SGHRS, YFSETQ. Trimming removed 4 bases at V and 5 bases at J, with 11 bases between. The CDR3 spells CASSPGGRDTQYF. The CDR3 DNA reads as TGCGCCAGCAGCCCAGGAGGCCGAGATACGCAGTATTTT.